This TCR beta chain was captured in a study of blood T cell repertoires in COVID-19. Study-wide background: Spain, Italy and the United States supplied samples that represented acute and convalescent COVID-19.

Seattle enrolled patients during active infection and tracked them longitudinally. Authors' methods: It was from reference gene primer amplification that nucleated cell counts were estimated. The assay was immunoSEQ multiplex PCR, and TCRdb's table has in-frame clones only and misses some. The DNA gave D and trimming, while V, J and clone size come from that table. The sample comprises 180,000 or so clones, approximately 87% of which are singletons, and approximately 11% rests with the top ten. Germline V gene sequence: CDR1 LGHDT, CDR2 YNNKEL (reference sequence). Trimming took 3 bases from V and 6 from J, leaving 15 bases between them. The CDR3 sequence is 14 residues long.

The origin of this receptor is a woman aged 60-75 years with COVID-19, enrolled during active disease. Source material: peripheral blood. This rearrangement joins TRBV3-1 (or the pseudogene TRBV3-2) to TRBJ2-7, with D tentatively TRBD1 (5 bases). CDR3 nucleotide sequence: TGTGCCAGCAGCCAGGGGCCTGAGGTGCGCGAGCAGTACTTC. Amino acid sequence: CASSQGPEVREQYF.